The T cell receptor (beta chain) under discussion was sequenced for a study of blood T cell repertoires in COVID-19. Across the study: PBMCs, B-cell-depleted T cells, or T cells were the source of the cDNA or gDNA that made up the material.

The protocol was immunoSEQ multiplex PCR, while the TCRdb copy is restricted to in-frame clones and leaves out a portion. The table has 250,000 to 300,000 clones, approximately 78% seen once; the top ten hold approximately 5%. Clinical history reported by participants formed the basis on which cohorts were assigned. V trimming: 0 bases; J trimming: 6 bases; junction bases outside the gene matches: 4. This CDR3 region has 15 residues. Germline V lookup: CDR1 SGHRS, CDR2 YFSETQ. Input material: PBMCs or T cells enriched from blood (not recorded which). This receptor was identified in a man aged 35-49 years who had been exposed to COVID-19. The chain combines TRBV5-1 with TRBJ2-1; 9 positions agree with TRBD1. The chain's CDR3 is CASSLGDRDLNEQFF. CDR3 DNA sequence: TGCGCCAGCAGCTTGGGGGACAGGGACCTCAATGAGCAGTTCTTC.